This passage covers 8 T cell receptor beta chains from one sample sequenced in a study of shared T cell receptors in the human thymus. Assay used: immunoSEQ multiplex PCR; TCRdb lists only in-frame clones, some missing. The data show approximately 730,000 clones, around 85% seen once. This sample was also put to use in a study of human thymus T cells.

Sequencing was done on a sample of thymocytes. These receptors were taken from a girl younger than two with a congenital heart defect.

J is TRBJ1-1 and V is TRBV2; 11 bases are shared with TRBD1. CDR3 length: 14 amino acids. Germline V gene data show CDR1 as SNHLY and CDR2 as FYNNEI. The V segment lost 5 bases and the J segment 11 bases; nucleotides outside the gene matches: 10. The CDR3 nucleotides are TGTGCCAGCAGTACCGGACAGGGGGCGGGGGGGGCTTTCTTT. This translates into CASSTGQGAGGAFF.

The rearrangement links TRBV5-4 to TRBJ2-6; D not resolved. The CDR3 covers 15 residues. V shed 0 bases and J shed 5 bases, with 9 bases lying between them. Germline CDR1 is SGHNT and CDR2 is YYREEE (reference sequence). This chain's CDR3 is CASSLDQLRANVLTF. CDR3 sequence (DNA): TGTGCCAGCAGCTTGGACCAACTGAGGGCCAACGTCCTGACTTTC.

This chain uses TRBV4-1 with TRBJ1-1; the D gene is possibly TRBD1 (5 bases). Trimming cost V 8 bases and J 5 bases, with 24 bases left between them. Germline V lookup: CDR1 MGHRA, CDR2 YSYEKL. The length of the CDR3 is 16 residues. DNA of the CDR3: TGCGCCAGCCGATCCAGGGAGTTGGGGGGTAAGACTGAAGCTTTCTTT. Protein: CASRSRELGGKTEAFF.

The chain is built from TRBV7-9 and TRBJ2-2; D is ambiguous. Trimming shortened V by 0 bases and J by 2 bases, and 7 bases separated the two germline ends. CDR3 length: 15 residues. The V gene's germline CDR1 is SEHNR and CDR2 FQNEAQ (reference sequence). In DNA, the CDR3 is TGTGCCAGCAGCTTAGCTCCAACTAACACCGGGGAGCTGTTTTTT. Its protein is CASSLAPTNTGELFF. Full variable domain (outside the CDR3, taken from reference TRBV7-9 and TRBJ2-2): DTGVSQNPRHKITKRGQNVTFRCDPISEHNRLYWYRQTLGQGPEFLTYFQNEAQLEKSRLLSDRFSAERPKGSFSTLEIQRTEQGDSAMYLCASSLAPTNTGELFFGEGSRLTVL.

The chain is built from TRBV7-8 and TRBJ1-2; no definite D call. V shed 1 base and J shed 0 bases, with 12 bases lying between them. Germline V CDR1 and CDR2: SGHVS, FQNEAQ. The CDR3 runs to 16 residues. CDR3 sequence reads: CASSLVRRIANYGYTF. The CDR3 nucleotides are TGTGCCAGCAGCTTAGTTCGGCGGATAGCTAACTATGGCTACACCTTC.

CDR3 in amino acids: CASSGHLGAVTDTQYF. DNA of the CDR3: TGTGCCAGCAGTGGACACTTAGGGGCAGTCACAGATACGCAGTATTTT. The gene calls are TRBV27 and TRBJ2-3, with D possibly TRBD1 on 5 matching bases. Germline CDR1 and CDR2: MNHEY and SMNVEV (reference sequence). This CDR3 spans 16 amino acids. Trimming left V 5 bases short and J 2 bases short, with 17 bases between.

This clone was observed a single time. This chain joins TRBV5-1 and TRBJ2-7; perhaps TRBD1 as D (5 bases). V lost 6 bases to trimming and J lost 2 bases, with 18 bases between them. Germline V gives CDR1 SGHRS, CDR2 YFSETQ. The CDR3 has 15 residues. The CDR3 protein is CASTQAGKGAYEQYF. The CDR3 DNA follows: TGCGCCAGCACCCAGGCAGGGAAAGGGGCCTACGAGCAGTACTTC.

This rearrangement joins TRBV27 to TRBJ2-7, with D perhaps matching TRBD1 (6 bases). Per the germline V gene, CDR1 is MNHEY and CDR2 is SMNVEV (reference sequence). This CDR3 is built from 16 residues. V lost 4 bases and J lost 3, with 19 bases in between. The CDR3 loop is CASSYDAPGAIYEQYF. CDR3 bases: TGTGCCAGCAGTTATGATGCGCCAGGGGCGATCTACGAGCAGTACTTC.